The 3 T cell receptor beta chains presented below share a single source sample, sequenced in a study of T cell responses to AZD1222 COVID-19 vaccine. Measured with immunoSEQ multiplex PCR; TCRdb has only the in-frame clones, and not every one. The data show 110,000 or so clones, approximately 92% seen once. Here the sequenced sample was peripheral blood, taken 28 days after the second dose of the MenACWY control vaccine. The receptors here all came from an adult who received the MenACWY meningococcal vaccine as a control.

The chain combines TRBV3-1 (or the pseudogene TRBV3-2) with TRBJ1-1; D may be TRBD1 (6 bases). Germline loops: CDR1 LGHDT, CDR2 YNNKEL (reference sequence). The CDR3 totals 13 residues. V was clipped by 1 base and J by 4 bases, with 7 bases between them. In DNA form, the CDR3 reads TGTGCCAGCAGCCAAGTCAGGGGCACTGAAGCTTTCTTT. Translated: CASSQVRGTEAFF.

The V and J genes are TRBV13 and TRBJ2-1; 13 bases agree with TRBD2. Germline trimming cut 4 bases from V and 8 bases from J; bases unmatched to any gene: 20. This CDR3 has 20 amino acids. Germline V gives CDR1 PRHDT, CDR2 FYEKMQ (reference sequence). The CDR3 protein is CASSSKGAPGLAGPWDEQFF. The CDR3 bases are TGTGCCAGCAGCTCCAAGGGGGCCCCGGGACTAGCGGGGCCTTGGGATGAGCAGTTCTTC.

The rearrangement uses TRBV5-1 and TRBJ2-3; maybe TRBD1 (5 bases). The V end lost 2 bases, the J end lost 4 bases, and 8 bases lay between the germline ends. The CDR3 spans 13 residues. CDR1 and CDR2 (germline): SGHRS, YFSETQ. The CDR3 is CASSFRAADTQYF. DNA for the CDR3: TGCGCCAGCAGCTTCAGGGCGGCAGATACGCAGTATTTT.